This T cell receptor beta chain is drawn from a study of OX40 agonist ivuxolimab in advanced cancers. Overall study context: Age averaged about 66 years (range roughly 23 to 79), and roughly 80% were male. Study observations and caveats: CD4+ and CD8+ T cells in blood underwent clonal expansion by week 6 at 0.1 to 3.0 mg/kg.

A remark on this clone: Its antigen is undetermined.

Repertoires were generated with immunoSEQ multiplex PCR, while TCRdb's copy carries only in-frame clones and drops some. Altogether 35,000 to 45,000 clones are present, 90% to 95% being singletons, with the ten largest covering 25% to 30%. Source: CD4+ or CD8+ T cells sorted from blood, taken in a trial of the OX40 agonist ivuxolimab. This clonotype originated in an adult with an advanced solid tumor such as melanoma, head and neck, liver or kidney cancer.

CDR3 bases: TGCGCCAGCAGCCCCGTAGGAGCAACTAATGAAAAACTGTTTTTT. It yields the protein CASSPVGATNEKLFF. The gene calls are TRBV5-1 and TRBJ1-4; D is unresolved. The CDR3 has 15 amino acids. Looked up from germline, CDR1 is SGHRS and CDR2 is YFSETQ. Trimming took 4 bases from V and 0 from J, leaving 10 bases between them.